The following is a TCR beta chain sequence with its context. Original handling: Nucleated cell counts were estimated from reference gene primer amplification. The protocol was immunoSEQ multiplex PCR, while the TCRdb copy is restricted to in-frame clones and leaves out a portion. V and J calls and clone size are copied from that table; D and trimming were computed from the DNA. The profile shows 350,000 to 450,000 clones, 91% of them singletons. This entry comes from a study of blood T cell repertoires in COVID-19. Background on the study: In each case, the material was cDNA or gDNA derived from T cells, B-cell-depleted T cells, or PBMCs.

Participants came from some 23 US areas, aged about 18 to 100 years. V shed 1 base, J shed 6 bases, and the junction held 5 bases outside the gene matches. The CDR3 contains 16 residues. Germline V gene sequence: CDR1 LNHNV, CDR2 YYDKDF (reference sequence). Sequenced material: PBMCs or T cells enriched from blood (not recorded which). The chain employs TRBV15 and TRBJ2-2, with TRBD1 matching 10 bases. This clonotype originated in a woman in her 40s who had been exposed to COVID-19. Here the CDR3 reads CATSRAGTGVSGELFF. The CDR3 coding sequence is TGTGCCACCAGCAGAGCCGGGACAGGGGTTTCCGGGGAGCTGTTTTTT.